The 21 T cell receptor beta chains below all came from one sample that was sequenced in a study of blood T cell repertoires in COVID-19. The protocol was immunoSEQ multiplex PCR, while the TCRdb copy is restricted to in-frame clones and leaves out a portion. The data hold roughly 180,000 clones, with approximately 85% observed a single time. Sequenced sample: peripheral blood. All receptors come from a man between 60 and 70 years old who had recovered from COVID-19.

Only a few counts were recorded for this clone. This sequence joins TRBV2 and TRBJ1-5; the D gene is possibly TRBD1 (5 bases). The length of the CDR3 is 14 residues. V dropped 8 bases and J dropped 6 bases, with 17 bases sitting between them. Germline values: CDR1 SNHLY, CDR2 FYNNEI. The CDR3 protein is CASGGREVGQPQHF. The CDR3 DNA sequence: TGTGCCAGCGGGGGACGGGAGGTAGGTCAGCCCCAGCATTTT.

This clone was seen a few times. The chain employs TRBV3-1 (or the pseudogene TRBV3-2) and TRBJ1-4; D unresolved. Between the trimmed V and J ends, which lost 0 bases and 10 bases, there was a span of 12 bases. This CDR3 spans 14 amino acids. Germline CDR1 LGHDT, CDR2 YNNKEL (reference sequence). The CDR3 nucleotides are TGTGCCAGCAGCCAAGATACGGGGAAGGTAAAACTGTTTTTT. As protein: CASSQDTGKVKLFF.

The CDR3 nucleotides read TGTGCCAGCAGACCGGGACAGGGGTTTGAAAAACTGTTTTTT. The encoded protein is CASRPGQGFEKLFF. This rearrangement joins TRBV2 to TRBJ1-4; TRBD1 matches at 10 bases. From germline, CDR1 is SNHLY and CDR2 FYNNEI. This CDR3 region has 14 residues. J lost 7 bases, V lost 6 bases, and 5 bases had no gene match.

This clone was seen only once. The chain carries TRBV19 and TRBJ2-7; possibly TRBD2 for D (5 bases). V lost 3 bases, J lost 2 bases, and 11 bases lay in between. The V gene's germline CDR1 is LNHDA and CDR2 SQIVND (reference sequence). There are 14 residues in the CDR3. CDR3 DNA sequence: TGTGCCAGTAGTATCAGTTCCGGGGCCTACGAGCAGTACTTC. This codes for CASSISSGAYEQYF.

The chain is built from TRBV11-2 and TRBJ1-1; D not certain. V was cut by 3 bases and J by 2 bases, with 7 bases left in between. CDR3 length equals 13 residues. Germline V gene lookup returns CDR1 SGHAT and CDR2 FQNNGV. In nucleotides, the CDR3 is TGTGCCAGCAGCTTTGGTAGAAACACTGAAGCTTTCTTT. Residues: CASSFGRNTEAFF. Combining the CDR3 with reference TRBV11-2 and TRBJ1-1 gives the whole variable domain EAGVAQSPRYKIIEKRQSVAFWCNPISGHATLYWYQQILGQGPKLLIQFQNNGVVDDSQLPKDRFSAERLKGVDSTLKIQPAKLEDSAVYLCASSFGRNTEAFFGQGTRLTVV.

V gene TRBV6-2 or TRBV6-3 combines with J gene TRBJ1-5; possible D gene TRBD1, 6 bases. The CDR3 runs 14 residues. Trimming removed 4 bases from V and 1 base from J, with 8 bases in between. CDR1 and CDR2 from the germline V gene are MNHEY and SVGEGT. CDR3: CASSSGASNQPQHF. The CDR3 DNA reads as TGTGCCAGCAGTTCAGGGGCCAGCAATCAGCCCCAGCATTTT.

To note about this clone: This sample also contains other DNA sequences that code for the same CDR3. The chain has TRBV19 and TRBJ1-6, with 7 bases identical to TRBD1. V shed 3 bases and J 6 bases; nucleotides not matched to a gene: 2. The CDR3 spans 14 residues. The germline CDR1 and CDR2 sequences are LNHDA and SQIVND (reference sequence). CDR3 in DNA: TGTGCCAGTAGTATGGGACAGCTTAATTCACCCCTCCACTTT. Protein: CASSMGQLNSPLHF. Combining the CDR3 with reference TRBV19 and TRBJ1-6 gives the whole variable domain DGGITQSPKYLFRKEGQNVTLSCEQNLNHDAMYWYRQDPGQGLRLIYYSQIVNDFQKGDIAEGYSVSREKKESFPLTVTSAQKNPTAFYLCASSMGQLNSPLHFGNGTRLTVT.

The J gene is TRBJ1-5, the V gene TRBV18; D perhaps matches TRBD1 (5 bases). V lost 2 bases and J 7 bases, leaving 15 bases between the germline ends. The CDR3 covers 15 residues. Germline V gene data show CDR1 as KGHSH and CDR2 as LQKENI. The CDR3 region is CASSPVGGGDQPQHF. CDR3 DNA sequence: TGTGCCAGCTCACCAGTTGGGGGAGGAGACCAGCCCCAGCATTTT.

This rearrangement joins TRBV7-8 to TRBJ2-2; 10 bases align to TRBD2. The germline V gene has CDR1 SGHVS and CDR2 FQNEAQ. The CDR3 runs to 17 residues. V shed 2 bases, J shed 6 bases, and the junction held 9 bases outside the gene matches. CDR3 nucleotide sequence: TGTGCCAGCAGCTTACAGGGGCTAGCGGGGGAATCCGGGGAGCTGTTTTTT. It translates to CASSLQGLAGESGELFF. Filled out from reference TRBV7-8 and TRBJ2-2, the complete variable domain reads GAGVSQSPRYKVAKRGQDVALRCDPISGHVSLFWYQQALGQGPEFLTYFQNEAQLDKSGLPSDRFFAERPEGSVSTLKIQRTQQEDSAVYLCASSLQGLAGESGELFFGEGSRLTVL.

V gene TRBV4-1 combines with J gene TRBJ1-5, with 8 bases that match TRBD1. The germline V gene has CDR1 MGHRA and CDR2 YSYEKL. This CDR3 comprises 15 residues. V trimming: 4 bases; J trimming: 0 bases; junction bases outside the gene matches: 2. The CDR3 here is CASSPTGASNQPQHF. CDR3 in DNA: TGCGCCAGCAGCCCGACAGGGGCTAGCAATCAGCCCCAGCATTTT.

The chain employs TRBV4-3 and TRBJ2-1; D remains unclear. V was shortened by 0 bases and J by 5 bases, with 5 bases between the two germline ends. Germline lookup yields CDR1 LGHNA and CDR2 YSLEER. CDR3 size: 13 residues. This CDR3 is CASSQEFNNEQFF. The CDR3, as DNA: TGCGCCAGCAGCCAAGAGTTTAACAATGAGCAGTTCTTC.

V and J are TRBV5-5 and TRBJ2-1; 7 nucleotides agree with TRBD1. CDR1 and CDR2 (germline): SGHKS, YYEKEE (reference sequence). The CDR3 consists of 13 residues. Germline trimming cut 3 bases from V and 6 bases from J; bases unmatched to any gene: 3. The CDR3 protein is CASSSTGSNEQFF. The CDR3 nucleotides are TGTGCCAGCAGCTCGACAGGGTCCAATGAGCAGTTCTTC.

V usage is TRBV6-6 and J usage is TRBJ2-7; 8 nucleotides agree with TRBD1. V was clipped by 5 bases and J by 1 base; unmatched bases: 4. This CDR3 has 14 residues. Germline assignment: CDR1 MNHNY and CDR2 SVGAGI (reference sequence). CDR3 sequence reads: CASSDWTGSYEQYF. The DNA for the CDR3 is TGTGCCAGCAGTGACTGGACAGGGTCCTACGAGCAGTACTTC.

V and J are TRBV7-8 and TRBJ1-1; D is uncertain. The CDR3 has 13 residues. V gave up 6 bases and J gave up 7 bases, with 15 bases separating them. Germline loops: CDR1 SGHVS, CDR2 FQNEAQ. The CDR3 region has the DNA TGTGCCAGCAGAGACTTCGAAGGGAGTGAAGCTTTCTTT. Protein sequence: CASRDFEGSEAFF. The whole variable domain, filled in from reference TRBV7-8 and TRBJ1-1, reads GAGVSQSPRYKVAKRGQDVALRCDPISGHVSLFWYQQALGQGPEFLTYFQNEAQLDKSGLPSDRFFAERPEGSVSTLKIQRTQQEDSAVYLCASRDFEGSEAFFGQGTRLTVV.

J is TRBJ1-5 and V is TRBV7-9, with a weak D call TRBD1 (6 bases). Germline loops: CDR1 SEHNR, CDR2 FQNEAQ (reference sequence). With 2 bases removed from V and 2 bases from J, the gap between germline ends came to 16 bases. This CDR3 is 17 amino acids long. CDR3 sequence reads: CASSLHNRGGGNQPQHF. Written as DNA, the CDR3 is TGTGCCAGCAGCTTACACAATAGGGGGGGAGGCAATCAGCCCCAGCATTTT.

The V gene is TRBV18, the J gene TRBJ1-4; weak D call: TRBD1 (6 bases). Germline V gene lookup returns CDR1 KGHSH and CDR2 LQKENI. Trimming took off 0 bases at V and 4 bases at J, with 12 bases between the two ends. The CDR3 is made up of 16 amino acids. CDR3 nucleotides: TGTGCCAGCTCACCACCTACAGGGTGGGGTAATGAAAAACTGTTTTTT. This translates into CASSPPTGWGNEKLFF.

The CDR3, as DNA: TGTGCCAGCAGTTTAGGGGCTTCAGGGGGCACGCAGTATTTT. Its protein product is CASSLGASGGTQYF. This chain links TRBV2 with TRBJ2-3; 8 bases align to TRBD1. Unmatched junction bases numbered 10, after V lost 5 bases and J lost 9 bases. The CDR3 runs 14 residues. CDR1 and CDR2 (germline): SNHLY, FYNNEI.

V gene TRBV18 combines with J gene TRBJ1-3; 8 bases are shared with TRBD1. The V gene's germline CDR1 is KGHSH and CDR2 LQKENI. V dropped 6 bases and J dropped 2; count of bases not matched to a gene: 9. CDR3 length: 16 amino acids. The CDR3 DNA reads TGTGCCAGCTCCCTCAGGCAGGGGGCCCCTGGAAACACCATATATTTT. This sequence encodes CASSLRQGAPGNTIYF.

The CDR3 bases are TGCGCCAGCAGCCAAGTACAGGAGTCCTACAATGAGCAGTTCTTC. The encoded protein is CASSQVQESYNEQFF. The V and J genes are TRBV4-3 and TRBJ2-1; D might be TRBD1 (5 bases). Germline V CDR1 and CDR2: LGHNA, YSLEER. With 1 base removed from V and 1 base from J, the gap between germline ends came to 8 bases. This CDR3 region has 15 residues.

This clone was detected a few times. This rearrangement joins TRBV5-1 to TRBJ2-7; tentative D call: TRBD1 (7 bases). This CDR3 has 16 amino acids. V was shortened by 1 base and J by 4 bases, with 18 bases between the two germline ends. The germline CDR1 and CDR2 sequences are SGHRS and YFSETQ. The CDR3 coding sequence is TGCGCCAGCAGCTTGCCAAGGACAGGCGGAGGGTACGAGCAGTACTTC. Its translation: CASSLPRTGGGYEQYF.

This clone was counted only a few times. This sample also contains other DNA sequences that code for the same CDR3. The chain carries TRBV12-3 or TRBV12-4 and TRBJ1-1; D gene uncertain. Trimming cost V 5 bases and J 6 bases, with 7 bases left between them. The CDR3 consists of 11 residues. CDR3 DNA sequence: TGTGCCAGCAGTAGAGGGCCTGAAGCTTTCTTT. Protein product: CASSRGPEAFF.